The clone carrying this TCR beta chain was detected only a few times. As yet, its antigen is unknown. This entry belongs to a study of cytomegalovirus exposure and HLA in healthy donors. Study overall: Later analysis reported that the 95 to 150 validation repertoires shared the platform of the approximately 690 first-cohort repertoires. Whole-study results and caveats: High specificity and sensitivity for cytomegalovirus status were reported for the classifier. Some TCR beta chains (roughly 160 of them) were listed as cytomegalovirus-associated. For most TCR sequences rarity was the rule, although some public TCRs occurred in many donors.

The data were produced by immunoSEQ multiplex PCR, yet TCRdb's version contains in-frame clones alone and is incomplete. Of about 330,000 clones in the sample, about nine tenths were seen once. The J segment lost 8 bases and the V segment lost 5 bases, leaving 9 bases of the junction unmatched. CDR1 is SGHVS, CDR2 FNYEAQ, per germline. The CDR3 has 14 amino acids. The sequence derives from a woman in her twenties or thirties in good health and CMV-seropositive. The specimen was PBMCs. This sequence joins TRBV7-6 and TRBJ1-2, with 9 bases identical to TRBD1. CDR3 amino acids: CASSPTTGGKGYTF. The CDR3 nucleotides are TGTGCCAGCAGCCCCACTACAGGGGGCAAGGGCTACACCTTC.